Sequencing of this TCR beta chain was carried out in a study of cytomegalovirus exposure and HLA in healthy donors listed by TCRdb under 2017. Broadly, across the study: The roughly 700 repertoires of the first cohort and the 95 to 150 validation repertoires were produced on the same platform, according to a later analysis. A separate validation cohort of more than 100 different subjects was used in addition to the roughly 620-subject first cohort. The study combined high-throughput TCR immunosequencing, statistical association of individual TCRs with disease status, and machine learning to predict cytomegalovirus infection status. The study aimed to test whether signatures of past pathogen exposure could be identified by cataloging public T cell receptors.

The library was prepared using the immunoSEQ multiplex PCR assay. Per the source publication's procedure: A statistical classification framework was developed to diagnose cytomegalovirus status using the catalog of TCR beta chain sequences. TCRdb provides this immuneACCESS table in a form limited to in-frame rearrangements. Some clones are lacking; in checked studies, under half of them reflect an unresolved V gene, and why the rest are absent is not known. For V, J and clone size, that table is used; D and trimming come from the DNA. The sample yields some 120,000 clones; around nine tenths were counted once. Together, the top ten hold under 2% of the sample. A note on this clone: There is no known antigen for this receptor. No quality values exist for individual bases; no much larger clone is one base distant.

What the research found in general, with its limitations: A few of the identified cytomegalovirus-associated TCR beta chains were confirmed in vitro to be specific for cytomegalovirus antigens. Subsequent analysis determined that TCRs grouped into clusters in the first cohort also showed a tendency toward co-occurrence across the 130 or so validation repertoires, and 94% of cluster scores exceeded 0. A later analysis had no HLA typing for the validation cohort, so co-occurrence there was scored across all 110 or so repertoires. Most TCR sequences were seen in very few donors, while some public TCRs were found in many individuals. The authors suggested that the approach could potentially be extended to other disease states and immunological phenotypes. The study listed 164 TCR beta chains as associated with cytomegalovirus. In both the original and validation cohorts, the classifier was reported to diagnose cytomegalovirus status with high specificity and sensitivity.

CDR1 and CDR2, per the germline V gene, are MNHNS and SASEGT. Germline trimming: 2 bases from V, 1 base from J; junction bases outside gene matches: 11. The CDR3, cysteine through phenylalanine, is 17 amino acids long. Only the CDR3 portion is preserved as DNA: 51 bases, with reading frame beginning at the first base. The donors were included in the validation cohort of around 120 subjects, a group kept apart from the approximately 700-subject first cohort. The TCR sequence derives from a woman aged 18-29 years in good health and CMV-seronegative. Material: PBMCs. The chain employs TRBV6-1 and TRBJ2-7, and TRBD2 aligns with 7 junction nucleotides. The nucleotide sequence reads as follows: TGTGCCAGCAGTGAAACGGGGTGGAGCGGGGTGTCCTACGAGCAGTACTTC. This encodes CASSETGWSGVSYEQYF.